The rows below give T cell receptor beta chains drawn from one sample of a study of T cells in Graves' hyperthyroidism and ophthalmopathy. TCRdb fed the multiplex PCR reads into MiXCR, producing one record per CDR3 protein. The profile covers about 530,000 distinct CDR3 sequences, with about 15% appearing a single time and 17% taken by the ten largest. Material for sequencing was blood. The source is a woman aged 18 to 35 with Graves' ophthalmopathy. The CDR3 runs from the conserved cysteine through the conserved F or W. A D gene is named only where the DNA matches it firmly. Clone size is not always given. Where it is, it says once, few, many or a class for expanded clones.

clone size,J gene,V gene,D gene,CDR3 protein,CDR3 DNA
few,TRBJ1-2,TRBV20-1,.,CSARQDVNYGYTF,TGCAGTGCTAGGCAGGACGTTAACTATGGCTACACCTTC
few,TRBJ1-6,TRBV20-1,TRBD1,CSAPGTANSPLHF,TGCAGTGCCCCCGGGACAGCAAATTCACCCCTCCACTTT
many,TRBJ2-7,TRBV6-1,.,CASSQTREIEQYF,TGTGCCAGCAGTCAGACGCGGGAAATCGAGCAGTACTTC
.,TRBJ2-1,TRBV6-1,TRBD2,CASTGAGRTYNEQFF,TGTGCCAGCACAGGAGCGGGACGAACCTACAATGAGCAGTTCTTC
.,TRBJ1-2,TRBV5-8,.,CASSLVASPNYGYTF,TGTGCCAGCAGCTTGGTTGCCAGTCCTAACTATGGCTACACCTTC
.,TRBJ2-4,TRBV30,.,CAWSVQPVGNIQYF,TGTGCCTGGAGTGTACAACCGGTTGGGAACATTCAGTACTTC
.,TRBJ2-1,TRBV11-2,.,CASSLVAYSKSSYNEQFF,TGTGCCAGCAGCTTAGTAGCCTATAGCAAAAGCTCCTACAATGAGCAGTTCTTC
many,TRBJ1-2,TRBV30,.,CAWSVYGANYGYTF,TGTGCCTGGAGTGTTTACGGAGCTAACTATGGCTACACCTTC
few,TRBJ2-1,TRBV7-9,.,CASSTTHSYNEQFF,TGTGCCAGCAGCACCACTCACAGCTACAATGAGCAGTTCTTC
many,TRBJ1-5,TRBV3-1,TRBD1,CASSDGQDGNQPQHF,TGTGCCAGCAGCGACGGACAGGATGGCAATCAGCCCCAGCATTTT
few,TRBJ2-7,TRBV28,.,CASSFRQGGTYEQYF,TGTGCCAGCAGTTTCCGACAGGGAGGAACCTACGAGCAGTACTTC
few,TRBJ1-1,TRBV30,.,CAWSVVGGGTEAFF,TGTGCCTGGAGTGTGGTGGGGGGCGGCACTGAAGCTTTCTTT
.,TRBJ2-1,TRBV4-2,.,CASSQDPLGRDSYNEQFF,TGTGCCAGCAGCCAAGATCCCCTTGGACGCGACTCCTACAATGAGCAGTTCTTC
many,TRBJ1-2,TRBV6-1,.,CASSETPSGGYGYTF,TGTGCCAGCAGTGAAACCCCCTCGGGGGGCTATGGCTACACCTTC
many,TRBJ2-5,TRBV20-1,.,CSASETQYF,TGCAGTGCTAGCGAGACCCAGTACTTC
.,TRBJ2-2,TRBV7-8,.,CASSLEVANQNTGELFF,TGTGCCAGCAGCTTAGAAGTGGCGAACCAGAACACCGGGGAGCTGTTTTTT
few,TRBJ1-4,TRBV5-6,.,CASRSGTDSEKLFF,TGTGCCAGCAGATCCGGGACGGATTCTGAAAAACTGTTTTTT
many,TRBJ2-1,TRBV11-3,TRBD2,CASSGKSGRDTEQFF,TGTGCCAGCAGCGGGAAGAGCGGGAGGGATACTGAGCAGTTCTTC
many,TRBJ2-2,TRBV7-8,TRBD2,CASRAIAGGRAGELFF,TGTGCCAGCAGGGCGATAGCGGGAGGCCGGGCCGGGGAGCTGTTTTTT
many,TRBJ1-1,TRBV6-1,.,CASSSIHLMNTEAFF,TGTGCCAGCAGTTCGATACACCTAATGAACACTGAAGCTTTCTTT
.,TRBJ1-1,TRBV10-3,.,CAISELTVMNTEAFF,TGTGCCATCAGTGAGTTGACAGTCATGAACACTGAAGCTTTCTTT
.,TRBJ1-3,TRBV6-4,.,CASRFRATSGNTIYF,TGTGCCAGCAGGTTCAGGGCGACATCTGGAAACACCATATATTTT
many,TRBJ2-1,TRBV11-3,.,CASSLEDREGTDEQFF,TGTGCCAGCAGCTTAGAAGACAGGGAGGGCACCGATGAGCAGTTCTTC
.,TRBJ2-1,TRBV14,.,CASRRGRTFDNEQFF,TGTGCCAGCAGGCGGGGCCGTACTTTCGACAATGAGCAGTTCTTC
.,TRBJ1-1,TRBV30,.,CAWSVRQRRAEAFF,TGTGCCTGGAGTGTACGTCAAAGAAGGGCTGAAGCTTTCTTT
.,TRBJ1-2,TRBV29-1,.,CSATDRSNYGYTF,TGCAGCGCGACGGACAGATCTAACTATGGCTACACCTTC
few,TRBJ2-4,TRBV4-1,.,CASSQDWTKNIQYF,TGCGCCAGCAGCCAAGATTGGACGAAAAACATTCAGTACTTC
.,TRBJ2-7,TRBV24-1,.,CAVKPGHSYEQYF,TGTGCCGTCAAACCGGGACACAGCTACGAGCAGTACTTC
many,TRBJ2-1,TRBV7-2,.,CASSHPGRHNEQFF,TGTGCCAGCAGCCACCCGGGACGTCACAATGAGCAGTTCTTC
few,TRBJ1-3,TRBV7-8,TRBD1,CASSIRDSSSGNTIYF,TGTGCCAGCAGCATACGGGACAGCAGCTCTGGAAACACCATATATTTT
many,TRBJ2-1,TRBV2,.,CASSAGGPSYNEQFF,TGTGCCAGCAGTGCCGGGGGGCCGTCCTACAATGAGCAGTTCTTC
few,TRBJ1-4,TRBV6-1,.,CASSPRGRSQVNEKLFF,TGTGCCAGCAGTCCTCGCGGTAGGAGCCAGGTTAATGAAAAACTGTTTTTT
many,TRBJ2-1,TRBV27,TRBD2,CASSSRASGSYNEQFF,TGTGCCAGCAGCTCGCGGGCTAGCGGTTCCTACAATGAGCAGTTCTTC
.,TRBJ2-5,TRBV9,TRBD1,CASSGGGTGKYQETQYF,TGTGCCAGCAGCGGGGGGGGGACAGGGAAATACCAAGAGACCCAGTACTTC
many,TRBJ1-5,TRBV7-8,.,CASSFTDSNQPQHF,TGTGCCAGCAGCTTCACGGATAGCAATCAGCCCCAGCATTTT
.,TRBJ2-7,TRBV20-1,.,CSARVPAGGEQYF,TGCAGTGCTAGAGTGCCAGCTGGAGGCGAGCAGTACTTC
many,TRBJ2-7,TRBV20-1,.,CSARSALAQYF,TGCAGTGCTAGATCGGCCCTTGCGCAGTACTTC
many,TRBJ2-3,TRBV20-1,.,CSADLGTDTQYF,TGCAGTGCAGACTTGGGCACAGATACGCAGTATTTT
few,TRBJ2-7,TRBV29-1,.,CSVGAGGSYEQYF,TGCAGCGTTGGGGCCGGGGGCTCCTACGAGCAGTACTTC
.,TRBJ2-1,TRBV19,TRBD2,CASSPYTSGINEQFF,TGTGCCAGTAGTCCTTACACTAGCGGGATCAATGAGCAGTTCTTC
many,TRBJ1-1,TRBV7-8,.,CASSAPVMNTEAFF,TGTGCCAGCAGCGCACCCGTCATGAACACTGAAGCTTTCTTT
many,TRBJ1-2,TRBV28,.,CASQFKESYGYTF,TGTGCCAGCCAATTCAAGGAGAGTTATGGCTACACCTTC
many,TRBJ2-3,TRBV6-4,.,CASSERGGTDTQYF,TGTGCCAGCAGTGAGCGGGGAGGCACAGATACGCAGTATTTT
few,TRBJ2-7,TRBV30,.,CAWSVGMGAKGEQYF,TGTGCCTGGAGTGTTGGGATGGGGGCGAAGGGCGAGCAGTACTTC
.,TRBJ2-1,TRBV9,.,CASSVPQGTAMTNEQFF,TGTGCCAGCAGCGTGCCTCAAGGGACCGCCATGACCAATGAGCAGTTCTTC